This T cell receptor (beta chain) was retrieved from a study of blood T cell repertoires in COVID-19 (dated by TCRdb to about 2020). About the investigation overall: Collaborator samples came from the United States, Italy and Spain and covered acute and convalescent phases of COVID-19. The samples were drawn from two sources: the first 160 participants of the ongoing ImmuneRACE study, and 1,254 subjects contributed by 6 global collaborators. The prospective study material was composed of cDNA or gDNA derived from T cells, B-cell-depleted T cells, or PBMCs. Sample metadata almost always included a de-identified subject ID, COVID-19 status, age in years and sex. Subjects who had been exposed to COVID-19, were actively infected with it, or had recovered from it provided the deeply sampled blood TCRbeta repertoires that made up the dataset. HLA class I and class II types, where available, came from metadata supplied by the sample provider rather than from assay-based typing. The repertoires were released in a freely available public database intended as a resource for research on the immune response to SARS-CoV-2. Points the paper makes about the study in general: The quantity of clinical and demographic metadata differed by source and by participant and was supplied without curation.

Samples from volunteer blood donors who had recovered from COVID-19 were contributed by a second Seattle source. Collaborating institutions collected whole blood in K2EDTA tubes following their own protocols. Collaborator samples were shipped for TCRbeta analysis as frozen whole blood, isolated PBMCs, or DNA extracted from either sample type. The germline V gene (reference sequence) specifies LNHDA as CDR1 and SQIVND as CDR2. Counted from cysteine to phenylalanine, this CDR3 has 13 amino acids. Of the read, only the CDR3 DNA is kept; its 39 bases are in frame from base 1. V is clipped by 7 bases and J by 4 bases, and the sequence between their germline boundaries is 13 bases long. Points on this clone: Its antigen target is currently unknown. There are no base qualities to consult, and no much larger clone falls within one base.

TCRbeta CDR3 regions were amplified from genomic DNA using the immunoSEQ Assay, a bias-controlled multiplex PCR. The original methods were these. The number of nucleated cells in each sample was estimated by amplification of reference gene primers within the assay. To quantify the absolute abundance of each unique TCRbeta CDR3 rearrangement, sequence reads were collapsed and filtered. For each sample, productive Simpson clonality was calculated as the square root of Simpson's diversity index across productive rearrangements. As stored in TCRdb, this immuneACCESS dataset retains in-frame rearrangements with V and J assigned. A fraction of the clones does not appear; measured against another copy, unresolved V genes explain less than half of the discrepancy, and the remainder lacks a known reason. From that table come the V and J calls and clone size; the DNA was used to work out D and trimming. The sample includes hundreds of thousands of clones, with around 91% observed a single time. Around 3.5% of the sample is held by the ten biggest clonotypes.

Recombination joined TRBV19 with TRBJ1-2; matching of 5 bases hints at TRBD1 as the D gene. The specimen sequenced was peripheral blood. The clonotype originates from a woman younger than 30 who had recovered from COVID-19. CDR3 protein: CASNQGLLYGYTF. The DNA sequence is TGTGCCAGTAATCAGGGATTACTCTATGGCTACACCTTC.